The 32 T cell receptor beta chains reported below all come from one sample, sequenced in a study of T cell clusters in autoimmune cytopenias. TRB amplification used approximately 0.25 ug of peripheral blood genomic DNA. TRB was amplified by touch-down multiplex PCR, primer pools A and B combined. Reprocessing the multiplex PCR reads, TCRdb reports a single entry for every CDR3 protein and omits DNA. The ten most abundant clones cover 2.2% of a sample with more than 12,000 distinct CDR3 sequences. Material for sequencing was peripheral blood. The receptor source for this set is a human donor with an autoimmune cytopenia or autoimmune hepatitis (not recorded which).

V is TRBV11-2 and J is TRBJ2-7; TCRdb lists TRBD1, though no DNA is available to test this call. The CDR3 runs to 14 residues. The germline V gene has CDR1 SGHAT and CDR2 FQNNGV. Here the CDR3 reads CASSSPGTSYEQYF.

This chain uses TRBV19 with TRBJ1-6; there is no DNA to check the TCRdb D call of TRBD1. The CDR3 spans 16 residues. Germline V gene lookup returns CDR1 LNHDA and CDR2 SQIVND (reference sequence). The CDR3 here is CASSTGQWRRESPLHF. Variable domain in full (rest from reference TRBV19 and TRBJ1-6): DGGITQSPKYLFRKEGQNVTLSCEQNLNHDAMYWYRQDPGQGLRLIYYSQIVNDFQKGDIAEGYSVSREKKESFPLTVTSAQKNPTAFYLCASSTGQWRRESPLHFGNGTRLTVT.

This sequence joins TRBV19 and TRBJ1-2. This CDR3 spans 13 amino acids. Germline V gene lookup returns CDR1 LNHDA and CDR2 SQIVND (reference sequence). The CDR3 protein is CASSPQEHRGYTF.

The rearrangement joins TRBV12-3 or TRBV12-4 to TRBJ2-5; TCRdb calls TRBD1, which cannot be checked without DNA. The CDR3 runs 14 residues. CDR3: CASSEPGGYYEQYF.

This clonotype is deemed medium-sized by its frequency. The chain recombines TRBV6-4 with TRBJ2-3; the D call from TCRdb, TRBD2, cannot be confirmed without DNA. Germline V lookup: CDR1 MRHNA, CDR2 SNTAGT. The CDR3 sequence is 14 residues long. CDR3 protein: CASSEGDEAGTQYF.

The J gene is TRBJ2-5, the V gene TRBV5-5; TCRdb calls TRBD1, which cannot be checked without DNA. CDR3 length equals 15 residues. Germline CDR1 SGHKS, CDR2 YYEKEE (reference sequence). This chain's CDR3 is CASSSDRGLPETQYF.

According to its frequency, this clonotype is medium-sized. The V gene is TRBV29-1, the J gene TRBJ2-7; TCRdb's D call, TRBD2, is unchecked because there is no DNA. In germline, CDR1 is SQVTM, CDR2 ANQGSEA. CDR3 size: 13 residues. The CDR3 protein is CSAVLSEGYEQYF.

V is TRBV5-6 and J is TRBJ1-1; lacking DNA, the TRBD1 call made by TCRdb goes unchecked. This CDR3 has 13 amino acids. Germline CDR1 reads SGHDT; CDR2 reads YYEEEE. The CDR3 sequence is CASSPGPNTEAFF.

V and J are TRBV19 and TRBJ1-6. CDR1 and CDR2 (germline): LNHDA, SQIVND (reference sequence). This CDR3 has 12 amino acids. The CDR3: CASSNLGSPLHF.

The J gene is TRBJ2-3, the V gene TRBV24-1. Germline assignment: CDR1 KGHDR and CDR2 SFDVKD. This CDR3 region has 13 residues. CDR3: CATSDPGRDTQYF.

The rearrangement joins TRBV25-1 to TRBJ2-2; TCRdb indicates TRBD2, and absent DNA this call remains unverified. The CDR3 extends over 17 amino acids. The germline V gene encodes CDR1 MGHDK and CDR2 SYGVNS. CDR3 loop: CASSHGLAGGQTGELFF.

This CDR3 reads CATGDIRGNYGYTF. The V call is TRBV6-5, the J call TRBJ1-2; the D gene TCRdb calls, TRBD1, cannot be checked with no DNA. The CDR3 sequence is 14 residues long. CDR1 is MNHEY and CDR2 is SVGAGI in the germline V gene.

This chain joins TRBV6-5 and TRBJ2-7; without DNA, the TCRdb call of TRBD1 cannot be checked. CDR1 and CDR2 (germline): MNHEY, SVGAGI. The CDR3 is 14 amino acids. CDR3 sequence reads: CASSLDTFRREQYF.

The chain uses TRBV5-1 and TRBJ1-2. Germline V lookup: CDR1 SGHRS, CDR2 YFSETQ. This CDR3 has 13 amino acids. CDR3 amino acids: CATRPVANYGYTF.

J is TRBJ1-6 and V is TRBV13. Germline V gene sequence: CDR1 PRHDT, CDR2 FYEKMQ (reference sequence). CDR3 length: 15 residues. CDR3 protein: CASSPGEGRNSPLHF.

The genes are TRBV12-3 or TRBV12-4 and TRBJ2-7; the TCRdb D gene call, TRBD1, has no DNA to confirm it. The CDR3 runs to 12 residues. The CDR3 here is CASSPVPYEQYF.

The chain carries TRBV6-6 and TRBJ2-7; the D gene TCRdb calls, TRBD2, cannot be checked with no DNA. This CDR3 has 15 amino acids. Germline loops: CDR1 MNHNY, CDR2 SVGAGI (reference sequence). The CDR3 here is CASSPGTSGMREQYF.

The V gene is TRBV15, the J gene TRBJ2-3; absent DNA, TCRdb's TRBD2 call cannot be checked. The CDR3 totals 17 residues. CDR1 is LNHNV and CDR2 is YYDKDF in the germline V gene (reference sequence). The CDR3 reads CATSRDQAGGSTDTQYF.

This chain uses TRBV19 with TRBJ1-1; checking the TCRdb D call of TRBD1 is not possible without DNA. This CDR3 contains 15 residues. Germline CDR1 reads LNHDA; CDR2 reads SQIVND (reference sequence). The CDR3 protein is CASSAGGQPNTEAFF.

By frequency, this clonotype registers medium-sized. The CDR3: CSVMKTGFSYNEQFF. The genes are TRBV29-1 and TRBJ2-1; the TCRdb call, TRBD1, lacks DNA for checking. CDR1 and CDR2 (germline): SQVTM, ANQGSEA. This CDR3 region has 15 residues.

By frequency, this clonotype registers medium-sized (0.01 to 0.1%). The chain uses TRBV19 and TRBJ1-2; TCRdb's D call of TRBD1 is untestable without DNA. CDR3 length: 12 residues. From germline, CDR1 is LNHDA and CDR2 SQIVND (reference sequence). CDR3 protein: CASSTYREGYTF.

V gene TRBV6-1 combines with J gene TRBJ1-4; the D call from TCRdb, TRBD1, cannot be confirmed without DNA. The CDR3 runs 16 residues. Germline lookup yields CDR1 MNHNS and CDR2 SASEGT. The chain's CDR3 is CASSEVPDRVGEKLFF.

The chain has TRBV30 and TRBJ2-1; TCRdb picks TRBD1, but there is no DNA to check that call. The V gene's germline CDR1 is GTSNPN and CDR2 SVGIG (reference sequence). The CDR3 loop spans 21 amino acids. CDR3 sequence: CAWSVTPRPTRLIFGYNEQFF.

The CDR3: CASSYSGMEAFF. The chain combines TRBV6-5 with TRBJ1-1. Germline lookup yields CDR1 MNHEY and CDR2 SVGAGI. This CDR3 comprises 12 residues.

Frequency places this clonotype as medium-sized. CDR3 sequence reads: CASSGEETQYF. The chain combines TRBV19 with TRBJ2-5. The CDR3 is 11 amino acids. Looked up from germline, CDR1 is LNHDA and CDR2 is SQIVND (reference sequence).

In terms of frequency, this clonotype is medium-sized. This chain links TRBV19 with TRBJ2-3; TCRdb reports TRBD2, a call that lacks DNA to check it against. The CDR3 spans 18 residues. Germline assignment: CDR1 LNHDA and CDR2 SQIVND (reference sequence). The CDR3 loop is CASSPMAPTSGSTDTQYF.

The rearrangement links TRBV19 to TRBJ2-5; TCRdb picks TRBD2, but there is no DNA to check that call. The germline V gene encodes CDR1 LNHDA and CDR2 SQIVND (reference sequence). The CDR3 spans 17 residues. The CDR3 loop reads CASSIRGTSGRGETQYF.

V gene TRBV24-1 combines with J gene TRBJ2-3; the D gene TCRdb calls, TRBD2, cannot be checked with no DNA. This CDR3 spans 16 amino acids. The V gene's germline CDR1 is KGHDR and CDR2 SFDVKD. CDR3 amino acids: CATSDPGTSGTDTQYF.

The CDR3 sequence is CASSLRRDSTSTDTQYF. The rearrangement links TRBV18 to TRBJ2-3; TCRdb's D gene call, TRBD1, goes unchecked for lack of DNA. In germline, CDR1 is KGHSH, CDR2 LQKENI. The length of the CDR3 is 17 residues.

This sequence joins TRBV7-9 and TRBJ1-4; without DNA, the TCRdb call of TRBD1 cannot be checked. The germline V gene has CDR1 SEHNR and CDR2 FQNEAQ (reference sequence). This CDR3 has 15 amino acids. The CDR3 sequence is CASSPGQTTNEKLFF. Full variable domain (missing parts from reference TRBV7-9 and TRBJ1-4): DTGVSQNPRHKITKRGQNVTFRCDPISEHNRLYWYRQTLGQGPEFLTYFQNEAQLEKSRLLSDRFSAERPKGSFSTLEIQRTEQGDSAMYLCASSPGQTTNEKLFFGSGTQLSVL.

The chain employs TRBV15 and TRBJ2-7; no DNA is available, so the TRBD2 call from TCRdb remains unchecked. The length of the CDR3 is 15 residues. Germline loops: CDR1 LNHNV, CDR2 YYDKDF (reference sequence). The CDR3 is CATSRDPGLAGEQYF.

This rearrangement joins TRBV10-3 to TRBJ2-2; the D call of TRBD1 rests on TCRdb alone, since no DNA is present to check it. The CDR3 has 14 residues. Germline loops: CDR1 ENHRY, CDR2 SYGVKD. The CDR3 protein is CAILRQGTTGELFF.